This is a list of T cell receptor beta chains from one sample in a study of blood T cell repertoires in COVID-19. Measured with immunoSEQ multiplex PCR; TCRdb has only the in-frame clones, and not every one. The repertoire consists of about 350,000 clones, with about 87% occurring once and the leading ten covering about 6%. Sequences were obtained from peripheral blood. The receptors originated from a woman between 45 and 60 years old with COVID-19, enrolled during active disease. CDR3s include the opening cysteine and the closing phenylalanine or tryptophan. Each record gives: D gene, V gene, J gene, clone size, CDR3 protein, CDR3 DNA. The D gene is left open where the match is weak. Where a row states a size, it is once, few, many or the class of an expanded clone; other rows omit it.

TRBD1	TRBV27	TRBJ1-5	NA	CASSPGTELGNQPQHF	TGTGCCAGCAGTCCCGGGACAGAGTTGGGCAATCAGCCCCAGCATTTT
NA	TRBV7-2	TRBJ1-1	NA	CASSPPAEAFF	TGTGCCAGCAGCCCCCCTGCTGAAGCTTTCTTT
TRBD2	TRBV5-6	TRBJ2-1	NA	CARTAPGEREKIDEQFF	TGTGCCAGGACAGCACCCGGGGAGCGGGAGAAGATAGATGAGCAGTTCTTC
TRBD1	TRBV5-1	TRBJ2-1	NA	CASSLVGQGAIRSYNEQFF	TGCGCCAGCAGCTTGGTAGGACAGGGGGCTATAAGATCCTACAATGAGCAGTTCTTC
NA	TRBV7-8	TRBJ2-5	NA	CASSPTGLRETQYF	TGTGCCAGCAGCCCAACGGGACTGAGAGAGACCCAGTACTTC
NA	TRBV18	TRBJ2-1	NA	CASSPGLDYNEQFF	TGTGCCAGCTCACCGGGACTCGACTACAATGAGCAGTTCTTC
NA	TRBV6-5	TRBJ2-2	NA	CASGTGRTGELFF	TGTGCCAGCGGTACAGGGCGGACCGGGGAGCTGTTTTTT
TRBD1	TRBV11-2	TRBJ1-2	NA	CASSLGPAGGGQVDGYTF	TGTGCCAGCAGCTTAGGCCCGGCAGGGGGCGGTCAAGTGGACGGCTACACCTTC
NA	TRBV5-8	TRBJ1-1	NA	CASSLIVPTAEAFF	TGTGCCAGCAGCTTGATTGTACCTACCGCTGAAGCTTTCTTT
TRBD1	TRBV5-1	TRBJ2-7	NA	CASSRGQSYEQYF	TGCGCCAGCAGCAGGGGACAGAGCTACGAGCAGTACTTC
TRBD1	TRBV27	TRBJ1-5	NA	CASSPTGTGIYSNQPQHF	TGTGCCAGCAGCCCGACCGGGACAGGGATCTATAGCAATCAGCCCCAGCATTTT
TRBD1	TRBV5-1	TRBJ1-2	once	CASSTGQGLPGGYTF	TGCGCCAGCAGCACCGGACAGGGACTACCAGGTGGCTACACCTTC
TRBD2	TRBV4-3	TRBJ2-3	once	CASSQDFYGRTDTQYF	TGCGCCAGCAGCCAAGATTTCTACGGGAGGACAGATACGCAGTATTTT
NA	TRBV2	TRBJ1-2	NA	CASSAGQTHSYGYTF	TGTGCCAGCAGTGCCGGACAGACCCATTCCTATGGCTACACCTTC
NA	TRBV27	TRBJ2-6	NA	CASSLGGSGANVLTF	TGTGCCAGCAGTTTAGGAGGATCAGGGGCCAACGTCCTGACTTTC
TRBD1	TRBV6-5	TRBJ1-2	NA	CASRGDRGDYGYTF	TGTGCCAGCAGGGGGGACAGGGGGGATTATGGCTACACCTTC
TRBD1	TRBV6-2/TRBV6-3	TRBJ1-1	NA	CASSSTGGNTEAFF	TGTGCCAGCAGTTCGACAGGGGGGAACACTGAAGCTTTCTTT
TRBD2	TRBV7-2	TRBJ2-3	NA	CASSPHGLAGDTQYF	TGTGCCAGCAGCCCCCATGGACTAGCCGGCGATACGCAGTATTTT
NA	TRBV11-3	TRBJ2-3	NA	CASSLTVRISTDTQYF	TGTGCCAGCAGCTTAACTGTGCGTATTAGCACAGATACGCAGTATTTT
NA	TRBV10-3	TRBJ1-2	NA	CAISESAGFYGYTF	TGTGCCATCAGTGAGTCGGCAGGGTTTTATGGCTACACCTTC
NA	TRBV6-1	TRBJ2-2	NA	CASSETRGGGELFF	TGTGCCAGCAGTGAAACACGGGGTGGGGGGGAGCTGTTTTTT
TRBD2	TRBV27	TRBJ2-1	NA	CASFTSGSSYNEQFF	TGTGCCAGCTTTACTAGCGGGAGCTCCTACAATGAGCAGTTCTTC
NA	TRBV3-1/TRBV3-2	TRBJ1-2	NA	CASNGQGYGYTF	TGTGCCAGCAACGGACAAGGCTATGGCTACACCTTC
NA	TRBV5-4	TRBJ2-1	NA	CASSPGLWGERDEQFF	TGTGCCAGCAGCCCCGGTTTGTGGGGAGAGAGGGATGAGCAGTTCTTC
TRBD2	TRBV6-5	TRBJ2-1	NA	CASSYGLAGVNEQFF	TGTGCCAGCAGCTACGGACTAGCGGGAGTTAATGAGCAGTTCTTC